This paragraph covers one T cell receptor beta chain sequence. Antigen specificity is unknown. V was cut by 1 base and J by 3 bases, with 14 bases left in between. The CDR3 is 16 amino acids. From germline, CDR1 is SGDLS and CDR2 YYNGEE. This PCR relied on a set of 60 Vbeta primers and 13 Jbeta primers. Using immunoSEQ multiplex PCR, the repertoire was profiled, and TCRdb retains in-frame clones only, with some absent. Of roughly 150,000 clones in the sample, 80% are singletons; the top ten hold about 1.3%. These data come from a study of cytomegalovirus exposure and HLA in healthy donors. Study overall: HLA-typed donors were the source of around 87 million unique TCRs, which an early data release held. Study results and limitations: Previous analysis showed most TCR beta V segments were productive about 90% or about 30% of the time.

This TCR was sampled from a man aged 25-45 years in good health and CMV-seronegative. The sample was PBMCs. The genes are TRBV9 and TRBJ2-1; D remains ambiguous. CDR3 sequence (DNA): TGTGCCAGCAGCGTATTAAGAACCGCGCACTACAATGAGCAGTTCTTC. Its translation: CASSVLRTAHYNEQFF.